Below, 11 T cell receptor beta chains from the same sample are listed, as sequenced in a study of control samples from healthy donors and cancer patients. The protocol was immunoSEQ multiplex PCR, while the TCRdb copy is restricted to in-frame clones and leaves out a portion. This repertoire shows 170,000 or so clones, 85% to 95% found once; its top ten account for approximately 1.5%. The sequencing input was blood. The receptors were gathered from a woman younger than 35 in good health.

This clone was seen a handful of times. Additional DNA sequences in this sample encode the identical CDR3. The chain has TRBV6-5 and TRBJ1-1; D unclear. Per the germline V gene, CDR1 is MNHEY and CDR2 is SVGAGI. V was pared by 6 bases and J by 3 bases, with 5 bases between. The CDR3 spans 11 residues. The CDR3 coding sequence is TGTGCCAGCAGCCGGGACACTGAAGCTTTCTTT. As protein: CASSRDTEAFF.

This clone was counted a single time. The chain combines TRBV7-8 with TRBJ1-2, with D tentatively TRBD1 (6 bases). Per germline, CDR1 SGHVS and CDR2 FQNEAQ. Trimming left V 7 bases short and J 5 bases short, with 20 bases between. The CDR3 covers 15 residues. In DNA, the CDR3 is TGTGCCAGCATCCGGGGGGGGCAGGGAATTTATGGCTACACCTTC. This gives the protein CASIRGGQGIYGYTF.

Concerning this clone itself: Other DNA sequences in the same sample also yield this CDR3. The CDR3 here is CASSYRDTYEQYF. Written as DNA, the CDR3 is TGCGCCAGCAGCTACCGGGACACCTACGAGCAGTACTTC. The chain uses TRBV5-1 and TRBJ2-7, with a possible D match to TRBD1 (6 bases). The germline V gene has CDR1 SGHRS and CDR2 YFSETQ. The CDR3 spans 13 residues. V lost 3 bases, J lost 2 bases, and 9 bases lay in between.

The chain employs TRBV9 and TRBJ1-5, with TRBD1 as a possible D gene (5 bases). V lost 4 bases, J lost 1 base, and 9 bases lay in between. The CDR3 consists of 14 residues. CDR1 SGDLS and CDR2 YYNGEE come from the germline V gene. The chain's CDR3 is CASSPRDSNQPQHF. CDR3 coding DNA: TGTGCCAGCAGCCCCCGGGACAGCAATCAGCCCCAGCATTTT.

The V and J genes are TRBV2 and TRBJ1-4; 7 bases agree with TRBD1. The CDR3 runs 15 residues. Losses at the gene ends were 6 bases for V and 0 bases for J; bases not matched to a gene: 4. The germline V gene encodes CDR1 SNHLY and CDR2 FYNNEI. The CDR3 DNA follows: TGTGCCAGCAGGCGGGACAGAGCAACTAATGAAAAACTGTTTTTT. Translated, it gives CASRRDRATNEKLFF.

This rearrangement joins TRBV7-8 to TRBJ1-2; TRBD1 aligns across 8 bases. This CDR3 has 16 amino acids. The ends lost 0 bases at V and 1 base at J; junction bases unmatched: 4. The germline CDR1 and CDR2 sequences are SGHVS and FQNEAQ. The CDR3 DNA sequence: TGTGCCAGCAGCTTAGCGGGACAGGATCGTAACTATGGCTACACCTTC. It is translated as CASSLAGQDRNYGYTF.

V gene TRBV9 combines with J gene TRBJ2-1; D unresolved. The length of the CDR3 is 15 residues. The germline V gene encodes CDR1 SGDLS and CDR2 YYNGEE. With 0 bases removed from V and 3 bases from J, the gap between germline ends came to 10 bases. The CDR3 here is CASSVAGGLYNEQFF. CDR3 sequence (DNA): TGTGCCAGCAGCGTAGCGGGTGGCCTCTACAATGAGCAGTTCTTC.

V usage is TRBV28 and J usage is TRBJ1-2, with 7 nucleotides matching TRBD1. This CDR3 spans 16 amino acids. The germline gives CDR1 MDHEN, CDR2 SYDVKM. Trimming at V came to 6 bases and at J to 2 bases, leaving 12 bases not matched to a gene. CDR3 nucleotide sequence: TGTGCCAGCAGACACCTCCCGAGGGGGCCGAACTATGGCTACACCTTC. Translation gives CASRHLPRGPNYGYTF.

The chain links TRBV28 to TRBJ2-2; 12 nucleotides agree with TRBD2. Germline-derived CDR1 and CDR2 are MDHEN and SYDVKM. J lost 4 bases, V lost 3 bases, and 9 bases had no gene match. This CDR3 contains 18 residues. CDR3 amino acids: CASSFSLAGGPGTGELFF. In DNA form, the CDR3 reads TGTGCCAGCAGTTTTTCTCTAGCGGGAGGGCCCGGCACCGGGGAGCTGTTTTTT. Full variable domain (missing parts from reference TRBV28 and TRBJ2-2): DVKVTQSSRYLVKRTGEKVFLECVQDMDHENMFWYRQDPGLGLRLIYFSYDVKMKEKGDIPEGYSVSREKKERFSLILESASTNQTSMYLCASSFSLAGGPGTGELFFGEGSRLTVL.

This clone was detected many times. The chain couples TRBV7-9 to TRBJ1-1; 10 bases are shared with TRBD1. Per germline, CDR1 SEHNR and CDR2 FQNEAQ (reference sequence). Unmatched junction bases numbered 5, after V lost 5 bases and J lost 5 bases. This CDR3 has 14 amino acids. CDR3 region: CASSPWTGGTEAFF. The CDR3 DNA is TGTGCCAGCAGCCCATGGACAGGGGGGACTGAAGCTTTCTTT.

This chain's CDR3 is CATSRTQTGSGGNTIYF. DNA of the CDR3: TGTGCCACCAGCAGAACCCAGACAGGGAGTGGGGGAAACACCATATATTTT. The chain has TRBV15 and TRBJ1-3; 7 bases map to TRBD1. Germline CDR1 reads LNHNV; CDR2 reads YYDKDF (reference sequence). There are 17 residues in the CDR3. After removal of 2 bases from V and 4 bases from J, the junction contained 11 bases not matched to a gene.